The TCR beta chain described here comes from a study of cytomegalovirus exposure and HLA in healthy donors. The study's findings and limits: Later, an analysis found that common viral pathogens appeared to be linked with several of the most significant clusters.

This clone has only a few counts. Its matching antigen is unknown. Both 60 Vbeta primers and 13 Jbeta primers went into the PCR. The method was immunoSEQ multiplex PCR; TCRdb's version includes in-frame clones alone and lacks a portion of them. The sample has 120,000 or so clones; 80% are singletons. The clonotype was recovered from a man aged 25-45 years in good health and CMV-seronegative. The sequenced material came from PBMCs.

CDR3 amino acids: CASEKNTEAFF. The CDR3 DNA follows: TGTGCCTCGGAGAAGAACACTGAAGCTTTCTTT. The chain combines TRBV5-6 with TRBJ1-1, with D uncertain. CDR3 length: 11 residues. Germline assignment: CDR1 SGHDT and CDR2 YYEEEE. V lost 10 bases and J 1 base, leaving 8 bases between the germline ends.